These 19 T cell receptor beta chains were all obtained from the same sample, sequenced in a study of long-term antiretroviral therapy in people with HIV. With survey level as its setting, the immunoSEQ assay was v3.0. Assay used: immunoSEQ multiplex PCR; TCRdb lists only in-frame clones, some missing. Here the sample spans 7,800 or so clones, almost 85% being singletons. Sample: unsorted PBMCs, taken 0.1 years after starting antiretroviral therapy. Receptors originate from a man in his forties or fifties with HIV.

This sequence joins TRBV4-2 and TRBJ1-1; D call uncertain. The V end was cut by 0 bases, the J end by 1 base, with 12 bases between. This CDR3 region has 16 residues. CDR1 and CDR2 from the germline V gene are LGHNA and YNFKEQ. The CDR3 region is CASSQDSTPGNTEAFF. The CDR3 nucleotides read TGTGCCAGCAGCCAAGATTCGACCCCCGGGAACACTGAAGCTTTCTTT.

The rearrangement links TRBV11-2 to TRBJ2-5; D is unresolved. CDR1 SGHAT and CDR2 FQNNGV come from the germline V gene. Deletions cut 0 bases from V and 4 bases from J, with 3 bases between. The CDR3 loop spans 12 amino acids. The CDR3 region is CASSLDGETQYF. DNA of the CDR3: TGTGCCAGCAGCTTAGACGGAGAGACCCAGTACTTC.

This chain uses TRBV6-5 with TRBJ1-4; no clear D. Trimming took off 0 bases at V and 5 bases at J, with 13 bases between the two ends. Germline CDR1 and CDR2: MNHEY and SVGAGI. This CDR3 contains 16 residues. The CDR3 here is CASSYSTGSANEKLFF. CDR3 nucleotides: TGTGCCAGCAGTTACTCGACCGGGTCAGCGAATGAAAAACTGTTTTTT.

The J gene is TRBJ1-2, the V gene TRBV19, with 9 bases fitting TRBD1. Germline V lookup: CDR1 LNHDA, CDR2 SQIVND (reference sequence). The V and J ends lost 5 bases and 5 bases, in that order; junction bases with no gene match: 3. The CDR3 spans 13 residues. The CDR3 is CASSPDRGYGYTF. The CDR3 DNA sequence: TGTGCCAGTAGTCCCGACAGGGGGTATGGCTACACCTTC.

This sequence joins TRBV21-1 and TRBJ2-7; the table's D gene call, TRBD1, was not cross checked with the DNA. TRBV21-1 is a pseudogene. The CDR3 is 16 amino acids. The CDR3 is CARHSPAGQGAHEQYF. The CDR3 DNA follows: TGTGCCAGACATTCCCCAGCCGGACAGGGGGCCCACGAGCAGTACTTC.

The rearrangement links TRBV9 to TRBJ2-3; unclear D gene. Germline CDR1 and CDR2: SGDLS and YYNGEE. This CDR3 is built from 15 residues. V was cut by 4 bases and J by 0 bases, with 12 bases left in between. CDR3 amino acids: CASSPRGTSTDTQYF. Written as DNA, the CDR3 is TGTGCCAGCAGCCCTCGAGGAACTAGCACAGATACGCAGTATTTT.

The CDR3 sequence: CASSLGDPGDEQYF. In nucleotides, the CDR3 is TGTGCCAGCAGCTTAGGGGACCCCGGGGACGAGCAGTACTTC. The gene calls are TRBV7-8 and TRBJ2-7; the D gene could be TRBD1 or TRBD2 (5 bases each). V shed 1 base and J shed 5 bases, with 12 bases lying between them. Per germline, CDR1 SGHVS and CDR2 FQNEAQ. The CDR3 has 14 amino acids.

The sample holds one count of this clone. CDR3 in amino acids: CASSHLSRTANYGYTF. The CDR3 nucleotides are TGTGCCAGCAGCCACCTCTCCAGGACGGCTAACTATGGCTACACCTTC. This chain connects TRBV28 to TRBJ1-2; unclear D gene. The germline gives CDR1 MDHEN, CDR2 SYDVKM. This CDR3 comprises 16 residues. Trimming shortened V by 6 bases and J by 0 bases, and 17 bases separated the two germline ends.

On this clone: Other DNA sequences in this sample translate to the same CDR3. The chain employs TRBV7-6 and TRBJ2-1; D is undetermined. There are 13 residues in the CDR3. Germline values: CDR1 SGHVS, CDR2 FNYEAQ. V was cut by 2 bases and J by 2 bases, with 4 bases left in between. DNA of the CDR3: TGTGCCAGCAGCTTACGGACCTACAATGAGCAGTTCTTC. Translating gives CASSLRTYNEQFF.

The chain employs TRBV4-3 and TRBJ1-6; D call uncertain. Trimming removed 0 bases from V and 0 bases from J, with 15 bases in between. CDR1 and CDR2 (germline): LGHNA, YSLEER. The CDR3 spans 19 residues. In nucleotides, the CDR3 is TGCGCCAGCAGCCAAGATTGGGCCTTGGGGAGCTCCTATAATTCACCCCTCCACTTT. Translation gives CASSQDWALGSSYNSPLHF.

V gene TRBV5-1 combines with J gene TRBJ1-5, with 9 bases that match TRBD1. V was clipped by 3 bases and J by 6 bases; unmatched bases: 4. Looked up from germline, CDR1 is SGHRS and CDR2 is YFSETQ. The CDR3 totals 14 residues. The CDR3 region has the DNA TGCGCCAGCAGCTATGGGACAGGGAGTCAGCCCCAGCATTTT. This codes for CASSYGTGSQPQHF.

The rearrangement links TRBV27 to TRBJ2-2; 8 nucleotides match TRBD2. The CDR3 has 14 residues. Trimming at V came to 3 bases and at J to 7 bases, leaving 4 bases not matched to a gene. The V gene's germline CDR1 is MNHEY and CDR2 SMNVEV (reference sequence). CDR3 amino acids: CASSFQRGHGELFF. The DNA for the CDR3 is TGTGCCAGCAGTTTCCAGCGGGGGCACGGGGAGCTGTTTTTT.

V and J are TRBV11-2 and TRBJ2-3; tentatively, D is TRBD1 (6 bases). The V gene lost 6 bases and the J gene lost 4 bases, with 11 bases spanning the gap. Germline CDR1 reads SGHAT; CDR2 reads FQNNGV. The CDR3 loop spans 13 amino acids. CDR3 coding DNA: TGTGCCAGCAGTTTAACAGGGCCAGATACGCAGTATTTT. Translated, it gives CASSLTGPDTQYF. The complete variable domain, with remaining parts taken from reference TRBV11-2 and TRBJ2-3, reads EAGVAQSPRYKIIEKRQSVAFWCNPISGHATLYWYQQILGQGPKLLIQFQNNGVVDDSQLPKDRFSAERLKGVDSTLKIQPAKLEDSAVYLCASSLTGPDTQYFGPGTRLTVL.

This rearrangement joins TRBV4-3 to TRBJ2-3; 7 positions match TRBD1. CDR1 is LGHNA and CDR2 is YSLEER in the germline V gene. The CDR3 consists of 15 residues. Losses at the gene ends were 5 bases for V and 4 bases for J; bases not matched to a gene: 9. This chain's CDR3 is CASSGAYRGADTQYF. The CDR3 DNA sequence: TGCGCCAGCAGCGGGGCATACAGGGGAGCAGATACGCAGTATTTT.

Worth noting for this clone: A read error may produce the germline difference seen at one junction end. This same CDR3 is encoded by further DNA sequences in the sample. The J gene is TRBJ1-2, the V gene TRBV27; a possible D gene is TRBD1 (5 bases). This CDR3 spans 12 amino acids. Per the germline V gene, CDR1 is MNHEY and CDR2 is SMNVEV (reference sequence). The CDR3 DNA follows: TGTGCCAGCTACTCAGGGTATGGTGGCTACACCTTT. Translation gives CASYSGYGGYTF.

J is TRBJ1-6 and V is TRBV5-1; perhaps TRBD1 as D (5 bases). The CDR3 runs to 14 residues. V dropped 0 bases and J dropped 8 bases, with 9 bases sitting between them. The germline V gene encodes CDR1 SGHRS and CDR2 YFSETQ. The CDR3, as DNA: TGCGCCAGCAGCTTGGGGGACGGGGATTCACCCCTCCACTTT. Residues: CASSLGDGDSPLHF. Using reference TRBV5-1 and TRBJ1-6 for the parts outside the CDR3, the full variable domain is KAGVTQTPRYLIKTRGQQVTLSCSPISGHRSVSWYQQTPGQGLQFLFEYFSETQRNKGNFPGRFSGRQFSNSRSEMNVSTLELGDSALYLCASSLGDGDSPLHFGNGTRLTVT.

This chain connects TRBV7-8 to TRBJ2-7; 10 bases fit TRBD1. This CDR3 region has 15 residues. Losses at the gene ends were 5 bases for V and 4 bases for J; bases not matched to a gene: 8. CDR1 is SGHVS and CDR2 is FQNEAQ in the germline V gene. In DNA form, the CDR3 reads TGTGCCAGCAGCACCCGACAGGGGGCTATTTACGAGCAGTACTTC. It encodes CASSTRQGAIYEQYF.

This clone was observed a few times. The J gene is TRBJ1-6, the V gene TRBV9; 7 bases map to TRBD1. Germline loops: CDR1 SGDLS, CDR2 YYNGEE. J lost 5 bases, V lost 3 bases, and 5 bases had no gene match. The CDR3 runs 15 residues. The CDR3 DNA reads TGTGCCAGCAGCGACCGGGACAGCAATAATTCACCCCTCCACTTT. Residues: CASSDRDSNNSPLHF.

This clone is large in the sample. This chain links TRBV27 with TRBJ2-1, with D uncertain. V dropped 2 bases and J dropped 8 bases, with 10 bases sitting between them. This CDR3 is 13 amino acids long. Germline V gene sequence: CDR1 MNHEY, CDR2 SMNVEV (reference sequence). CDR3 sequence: CASSLATGYEQFF. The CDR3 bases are TGTGCCAGCAGTTTAGCCACGGGCTATGAGCAGTTCTTC.